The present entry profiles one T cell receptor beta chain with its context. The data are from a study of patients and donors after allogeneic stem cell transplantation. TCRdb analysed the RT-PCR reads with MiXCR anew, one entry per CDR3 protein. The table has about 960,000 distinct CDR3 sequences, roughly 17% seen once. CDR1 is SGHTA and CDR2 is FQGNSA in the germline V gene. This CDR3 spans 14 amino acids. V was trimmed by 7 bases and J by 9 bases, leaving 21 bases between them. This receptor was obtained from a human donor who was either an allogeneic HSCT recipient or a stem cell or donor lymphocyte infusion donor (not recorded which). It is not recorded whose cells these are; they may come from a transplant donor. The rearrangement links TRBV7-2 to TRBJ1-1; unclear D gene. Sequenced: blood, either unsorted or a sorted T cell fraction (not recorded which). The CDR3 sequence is CASTSTWEGRQAFF. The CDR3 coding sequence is TGTGCCAGCACCTCGACTTGGGAGGGCCGTCAAGCTTTCTTT.